This T cell receptor (beta chain) appears in the sequencing data of a study of CD8+ T cells in alopecia areata. General study findings and limits: TCR sharing across patients was less clear than in mice, possibly HLA-related. Clonality exceeded that of normal scalp in lesional scalp, most notably in alopecia totalis/universalis.

About this clone: The antigen is unknown.

Treatment noted: oral pan-JAK inhibitor, 5-10 mg twice daily. The CDR3 contains 15 residues. V gave up 0 bases and J gave up 5 bases, with 13 bases separating them. RNA extraction and reverse transcription yielded cDNA as sequencing template. Method: immunoSEQ multiplex PCR; TCRdb's copy keeps in-frame clones and lacks some. The sample yields about 190,000 clones, 45% to 65% seen once. The chain carries TRBV23-1 and TRBJ2-5; the D gene is possibly TRBD2 (7 bases). TRBV23-1 is marked as an open reading frame, function uncertain. This clonotype was obtained from a human donor with alopecia areata. Sequencing used CD4+ T cells sorted from blood, obtained at week 4, from a patient treated with tofacitinib. CDR3 sequence: CASSQSGGPGETQYF. In DNA, the CDR3 is TGCGCCAGCAGTCAATCGGGGGGGCCGGGGGAGACCCAGTACTTC.